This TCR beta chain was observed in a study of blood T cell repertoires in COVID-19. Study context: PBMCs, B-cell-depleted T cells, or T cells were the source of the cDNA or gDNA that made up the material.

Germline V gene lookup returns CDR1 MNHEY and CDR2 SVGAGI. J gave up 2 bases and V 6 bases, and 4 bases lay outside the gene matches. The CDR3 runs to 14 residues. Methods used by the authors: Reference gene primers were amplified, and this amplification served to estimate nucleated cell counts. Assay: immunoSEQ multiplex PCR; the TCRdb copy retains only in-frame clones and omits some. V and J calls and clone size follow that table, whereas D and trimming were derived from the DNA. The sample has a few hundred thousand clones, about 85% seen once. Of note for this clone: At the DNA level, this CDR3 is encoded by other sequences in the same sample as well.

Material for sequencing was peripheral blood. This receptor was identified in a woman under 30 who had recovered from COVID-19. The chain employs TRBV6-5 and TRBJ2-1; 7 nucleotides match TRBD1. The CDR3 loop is CASSHRGPYNEQFF. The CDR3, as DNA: TGTGCCAGCAGCCACAGGGGCCCCTACAATGAGCAGTTCTTC.